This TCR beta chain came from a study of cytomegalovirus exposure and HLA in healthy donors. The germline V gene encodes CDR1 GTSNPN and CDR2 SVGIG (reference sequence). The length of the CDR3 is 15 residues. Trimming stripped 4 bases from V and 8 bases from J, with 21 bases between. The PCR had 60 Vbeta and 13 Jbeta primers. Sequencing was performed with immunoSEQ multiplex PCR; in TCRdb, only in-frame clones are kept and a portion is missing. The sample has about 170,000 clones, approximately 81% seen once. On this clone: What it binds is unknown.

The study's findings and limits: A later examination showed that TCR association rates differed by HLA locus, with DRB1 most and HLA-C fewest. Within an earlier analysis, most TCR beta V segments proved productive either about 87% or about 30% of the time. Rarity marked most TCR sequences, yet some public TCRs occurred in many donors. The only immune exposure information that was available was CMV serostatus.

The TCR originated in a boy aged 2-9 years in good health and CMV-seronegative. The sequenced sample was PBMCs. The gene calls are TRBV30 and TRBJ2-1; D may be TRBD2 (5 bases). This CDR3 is CAWKKRTLLSDEQFF. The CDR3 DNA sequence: TGTGCCTGGAAAAAGCGGACCCTTCTCTCAGATGAGCAGTTCTTC. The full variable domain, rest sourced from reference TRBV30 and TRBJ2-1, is SQTIHQWPATLVQPVGSPLSLECTVEGTSNPNLYWYRQAAGRGLQLLFYSVGIGQISSEVPQNLSASRPQDRQFILSSKKLLLSDSGFYLCAWKKRTLLSDEQFFGPGTRLTVL.